This T cell receptor beta chain was sequenced for a study of T cells in Graves' hyperthyroidism and ophthalmopathy. PBMCs stemmed from over 7.5 ml fresh peripheral blood. Findings and caveats of the study: Onset of ophthalmopathy came a median approximately 6.8 months after the model predicted it. Most expanded thyroid clonotypes above 0.001 recurred in blood.

RNA transcripts gave rise to amplified TCR beta CDR3 regions. First-round RT-PCR targeting the TCR CDR3 was performed with the HTBI primer set. TCRdb ran MiXCR on the multiplex PCR reads and lists one entry per CDR3 protein. The table has a few hundred thousand distinct CDR3 sequences, roughly 18% seen once. Worth noting for this clonotype: Its matching antigen is unknown.

The CDR3 is 15 residues long. CDR1 and CDR2 from the germline V gene are MGHRA and YSYEKL. Trimming cost V 2 bases and J 3 bases, with 11 bases left between them. The rearrangement joins TRBV4-1 to TRBJ1-5; D might be TRBD1 (6 bases). The material sequenced was blood. This receptor was obtained from a woman aged 18-30 years with Graves' ophthalmopathy. The chain's CDR3 is CASSQYYRDNQPQHF. The CDR3 DNA sequence: TGCGCCAGCAGCCAATACTACAGGGACAATCAGCCCCAGCATTTT.